Listed below are T cell receptor beta chains from one sample, sequenced in a study of vaccination effects on CD4 cells after COVID-19. Clones were read by immunoSEQ multiplex PCR, and TCRdb kept only the in-frame ones, dropping some. The sample holds about 31,000 clones, about 66% seen once. Their recognized antigens are unknown. Sequences were derived from CD4+ T cells from PBMCs cultured with HCoV-229E spike peptides, sampled before COVID-19 vaccination. The source is a human donor who received a COVID-19 vaccine. Both conserved end residues are trimmed from each CDR3.

CDR3 protein: ASSISGTGLYEQY
V gene: TRBV19

CDR3 protein: ASSPQTHRQNSPLH
V gene: TRBV18

CDR3 protein: ARGANTEAF
V gene: TRBV6-9

CDR3 protein: ASCSGPYEQY
V gene: TRBV12-3/TRBV12-4

CDR3 protein: ASSYRGYGYT
V gene: TRBV2

CDR3 protein: ASSSPGTPYNSPLH
V gene: TRBV14

CDR3 protein: ASSVIDPGLNIQY
V gene: TRBV19

CDR3 protein: ASSKRENTEAF
V gene: TRBV12-3/TRBV12-4

CDR3 protein: ASRLGTENYGYT
V gene: TRBV7-2

CDR3 protein: AISGPDRENTEAF
V gene: TRBV10-3

CDR3 protein: ASSRRQGAITGELF
V gene: TRBV7-2

CDR3 protein: ASSSEGGTEAF
V gene: TRBV6-2/TRBV6-3

CDR3 protein: ASRGDGGYTEAF
V gene: TRBV25-1

CDR3 protein: SHPGNYGYT
V gene: TRBV20-1

CDR3 protein: ASSHRGWGEKLF
V gene: TRBV3-1/TRBV3-2

CDR3 protein: ASSRLAGVPDTQY
V gene: TRBV6-2/TRBV6-3

CDR3 protein: ASSLSLAGYNEQF
V gene: TRBV7-2